This passage covers 3 T cell receptor beta chains from one sample sequenced in a study of T-cell memory formation after mild COVID-19. Each CDR3 protein gets one entry after TCRdb re-called the 5' RACE reads with MiXCR. The data contain just under 350,000 distinct CDR3 sequences, roughly 13% of them seen just once; the ten biggest clones take up over 20%. Sequenced sample: PBMCs or a T cell subset sorted from them (not recorded which). All receptors derive from a man between 18 and 35 years old who had mild COVID-19 (a few samples of this study predate the infection). Cell type and time point are not known.

This clonotype was seen only a few times. V is TRBV18 and J is TRBJ1-4; D uncertain. The CDR3 contains 13 residues. The germline gives CDR1 KGHSH, CDR2 LQKENI. Trimming shortened V by 1 base and J by 3 bases, and 3 bases separated the two germline ends. CDR3 bases: TGTGCCAGCTCACCACAGCCTAATGAAAAACTGTTTTTT. Amino acids: CASSPQPNEKLFF.

This clonotype was seen ten or more times. The chain carries TRBV7-9 and TRBJ2-1, with D unclear. Trimming removed 5 bases at V and 7 bases at J, with 6 bases between. This CDR3 is 11 amino acids long. Germline CDR1 and CDR2: SEHNR and FQNEAQ (reference sequence). CDR3 DNA: TGTGCCAGCAGCCCCCAGAATGAGCAGTTCTTC. As protein: CASSPQNEQFF.

This clonotype was recorded many times. The chain couples TRBV20-1 to TRBJ2-5; D may be TRBD1 or TRBD2 (6 bases each). Trimming removed 2 bases from V and 5 bases from J, with 15 bases in between. This CDR3 spans 14 amino acids. CDR1 DFQATT and CDR2 SNEGSKA come from the germline V gene (reference sequence). The CDR3 loop is CSARRGETGETQYF. The CDR3 DNA follows: TGCAGTGCTAGAAGGGGGGAAACTGGTGAGACCCAGTACTTC.